This TCR beta chain derives from a study of blood T cell repertoires in COVID-19. Participants were aged roughly 18 to 89 years from 20 to 30 US areas. Cohorts were assigned according to the clinical history that participants reported. Recovery among Cohort 3 donors was established by two negative PCRs, clearance, or symptom resolution. J was trimmed by 3 bases and V by 0 bases; bases with no gene match: 5. The germline gives CDR1 SGDLS, CDR2 YYNGEE. CDR3 length equals 17 residues. As originally analysed: Scientists estimated how many nucleated cells there were by amplifying reference gene primers. Sequencing was performed with immunoSEQ multiplex PCR; in TCRdb, only in-frame clones are kept and a portion is missing. Clonal size and the V and J genes are those of that table, whereas D and trimming came from the DNA. Found here are about 250,000 clones, 88% of them singletons; the top ten hold under 3.5%.

This chain links TRBV9 with TRBJ2-2; 10 bases map to TRBD2. Sequences were obtained from PBMCs or T cells enriched from blood (not recorded which). This clonotype originated in a woman in her fifties or sixties who had recovered from COVID-19. DNA for the CDR3: TGTGCCAGCAGCGTAGAAAGCCTAGCGGGAGACACCGGGGAGCTGTTTTTT. Its protein product is CASSVESLAGDTGELFF.